The next 16 T cell receptor beta chains were all read from a single sample in a study of immune evolution from preneoplasia to lung adenocarcinoma. TCRdb's copy holds only in-frame clones and misses some; the assay was immunoSEQ multiplex PCR. The sample has several thousand clones; about half are singletons. Source material: FFPE normal lung tissue adjacent to the tumor. The source is a person aged 45 to 59 with lung adenocarcinoma.

J is TRBJ2-2 and V is TRBV11-3; D unresolved. The V gene lost 1 base and the J gene lost 6 bases, with 9 bases spanning the gap. This CDR3 is 14 amino acids long. CDR1 is SGHNT and CDR2 is YENEEA in the germline V gene. In DNA, the CDR3 is TGTGCCAGCAGCTTAGGGCTAGAGGCCGGGGAGCTGTTTTTT. It encodes CASSLGLEAGELFF.

This clone counts as large. The chain couples TRBV5-1 to TRBJ1-1; D is unresolved. The germline CDR1 and CDR2 sequences are SGHRS and YFSETQ. The CDR3 totals 14 residues. Trimming took off 0 bases at V and 8 bases at J, with 14 bases between the two ends. The CDR3 nucleotides are TGCGCCAGCAGCTTGGGTTCGACGGAAAGCGAAGCTTTCTTT. It translates to CASSLGSTESEAFF.

The V gene is TRBV11-1, the J gene TRBJ1-4, with 7 bases aligning to TRBD1. With 5 bases clipped from V and 5 bases from J, the junction kept 5 bases outside the gene matches. Germline V gene lookup returns CDR1 SGHAT and CDR2 FQDESV (reference sequence). The CDR3 totals 14 residues. The CDR3 protein is CASSQGQQNEKLFF. Here the CDR3 DNA reads TGTGCCAGCAGCCAGGGACAGCAGAATGAAAAACTGTTTTTT.

The chain carries TRBV6-4 and TRBJ2-2, with 9 bases lining up with TRBD2. Germline CDR1 MRHNA, CDR2 SNTAGT. V was pared by 7 bases and J by 7 bases, with 10 bases of the junction left unmatched. This CDR3 is built from 15 residues. The CDR3 sequence is CASKALAGVGGELFF. In nucleotides, the CDR3 is TGTGCCAGCAAGGCGTTAGCGGGAGTAGGCGGGGAGCTGTTTTTT.

A single count supports this clone. The J gene is TRBJ2-7, the V gene TRBV9; the match to TRBD1 covers 11 bases. The CDR3 loop spans 15 amino acids. The junction had 5 bases not matched to a gene; V was cut back by 2 bases and J by 4 bases. CDR1 is SGDLS and CDR2 is YYNGEE in the germline V gene. CDR3 region: CASSVGQGASYEQYF. The CDR3 nucleotides read TGTGCCAGCAGCGTTGGACAGGGGGCTTCTTACGAGCAGTACTTC.

This clone showed up just a few times. The V call is TRBV7-3, the J call TRBJ1-1, with TRBD1 matching 7 bases. Germline values: CDR1 SGHTA, CDR2 FQGTGA. The V and J ends lost 5 bases and 1 base, in that order; junction bases with no gene match: 10. The CDR3 is 16 residues long. The CDR3: CASSQTSGTENTEAFF. DNA for the CDR3: TGTGCCAGCAGCCAAACCTCCGGGACAGAGAACACTGAAGCTTTCTTT. The full variable domain, in which reference TRBV7-3 and TRBJ1-1 provide the parts outside the CDR3, is GAGVSQTPSNKVTEKGKYVELRCDPISGHTALYWYRQSLGQGPEFLIYFQGTGAADDSGLPNDRFFAVRPEGSVSTLKIQRTERGDSAVYLCASSQTSGTENTEAFFGQGTRLTVV.

By proportion, this clone is large (0.1 to 1%). This sequence joins TRBV4-1 and TRBJ2-2; D remains unclear. This CDR3 region has 13 residues. The germline gives CDR1 MGHRA, CDR2 YSYEKL. Trimming removed 1 base from V and 1 base from J, with 1 base in between. The CDR3 DNA sequence: TGCGCCAGCAGCCAAGGGAACACCGGGGAGCTGTTTTTT. Translating it yields CASSQGNTGELFF.

This clone was observed a handful of times. The chain carries TRBV5-1 and TRBJ2-7; no clear D. V was cut by 3 bases and J by 2 bases, with 9 bases left in between. CDR1 and CDR2 (germline): SGHRS, YFSETQ. The CDR3 has 13 residues. CDR3 in amino acids: CASSSMDAYEQYF. CDR3 nucleotide sequence: TGCGCCAGCAGCTCTATGGATGCCTACGAGCAGTACTTC. Full variable domain (missing parts from reference TRBV5-1 and TRBJ2-7): KAGVTQTPRYLIKTRGQQVTLSCSPISGHRSVSWYQQTPGQGLQFLFEYFSETQRNKGNFPGRFSGRQFSNSRSEMNVSTLELGDSALYLCASSSMDAYEQYFGPGTRLTVT.

The V gene is TRBV19, the J gene TRBJ2-7, with TRBD1 matching over 10 bases. CDR1 and CDR2 from the germline V gene are LNHDA and SQIVND (reference sequence). The junction had 6 bases not matched to a gene; V was cut back by 5 bases and J by 5 bases. The CDR3 contains 14 residues. CDR3 DNA sequence: TGTGCCAGTAGTGATGGGACAGGGGACGACGAGCAGTACTTC. As protein: CASSDGTGDDEQYF.

This chain connects TRBV6-5 to TRBJ2-7; a weak D match, TRBD2 (7 bases). The CDR3 has 14 amino acids. The V end was cut by 6 bases, the J end by 4 bases, with 16 bases between. In germline, CDR1 is MNHEY, CDR2 SVGAGI. In nucleotides, the CDR3 is TGTGCCAGCAGGACGGGGGGCCTTGGGTACGAGCAGTACTTC. This sequence encodes CASRTGGLGYEQYF.

The gene calls are TRBV5-1 and TRBJ2-5; possibly TRBD2 for D (5 bases). Germline V CDR1 and CDR2: SGHRS, YFSETQ. Trimming removed 3 bases at V and 5 bases at J, with 11 bases between. This CDR3 comprises 13 residues. CDR3 sequence (DNA): TGCGCCAGCAGCTCCGGGATCGGGGAGACCCAGTACTTC. Amino acid sequence: CASSSGIGETQYF.

The rearrangement joins TRBV18 to TRBJ1-2, with TRBD1 identical over 9 bases. The CDR3 totals 16 residues. Germline V gene lookup returns CDR1 KGHSH and CDR2 LQKENI. With 3 bases clipped from V and 6 bases from J, the junction kept 11 bases outside the gene matches. The CDR3 region is CASSPRRDRESDGYTF. The CDR3 nucleotides are TGTGCCAGCTCACCCAGAAGGGACAGGGAATCGGATGGCTACACCTTC.

This clone was seen a few times. The chain is built from TRBV6-6 and TRBJ1-3; the D is unclear. Germline lookup yields CDR1 MNHNY and CDR2 SVGAGI (reference sequence). The CDR3 covers 16 residues. The germline V and J ends were trimmed by 0 bases and 1 base, with 10 bases remaining between them. The CDR3 protein is CASSYSSARSGNTIYF. The CDR3 bases are TGTGCCAGCAGTTACTCCTCCGCAAGATCTGGAAACACCATATATTTT.

The chain recombines TRBV5-1 with TRBJ2-7, with TRBD1 matching 10 bases. Germline V gene data show CDR1 as SGHRS and CDR2 as YFSETQ. V was pared by 1 base and J by 5 bases, with 3 bases of the junction left unmatched. This CDR3 comprises 14 residues. The CDR3 loop is CASSLRDRGDEQYF. In DNA, the CDR3 is TGCGCCAGCAGCTTGCGGGACAGGGGTGACGAGCAGTACTTC.

This chain connects TRBV14 to TRBJ1-6; 7 bases line up with TRBD1. Germline assignment: CDR1 SGHDN and CDR2 FVKESK. Unmatched junction bases numbered 7, after V lost 1 base and J lost 7 bases. The CDR3 has 16 residues. In DNA form, the CDR3 reads TGTGCCAGCAGCCAAGGGGAGACAGGGTGGAATTCACCCCTCCACTTT. This codes for CASSQGETGWNSPLHF.

The chain has TRBV7-8 and TRBJ1-5, with a possible D match to TRBD1 (5 bases). Trimming cost V 1 base and J 6 bases, with 16 bases left between them. The length of the CDR3 is 16 residues. The germline V gene encodes CDR1 SGHVS and CDR2 FQNEAQ. In DNA form, the CDR3 reads TGTGCCAGCAGCTTAGGGGGGGTGCCAGGGAGTCAGCCCCAGCATTTT. It specifies CASSLGGVPGSQPQHF.